The 11 T cell receptor beta chains listed next were all sequenced from one sample in a study of cytomegalovirus exposure and HLA in healthy donors. Both 60 Vbeta primers and 13 Jbeta primers went into the PCR. The assay was immunoSEQ multiplex PCR, and TCRdb's table has in-frame clones only and misses some. The sample has around 87,000 clones, 65% to 85% seen once. What was sequenced was PBMCs. The source of these receptors is a girl aged 2 to 10 in good health and CMV-seropositive.

The V call is TRBV7-9, the J call TRBJ2-7, with 7 bases fitting TRBD2. CDR1 is SEHNR and CDR2 is FQNEAQ in the germline V gene (reference sequence). This CDR3 contains 14 residues. The ends lost 5 bases at V and 2 bases at J; junction bases unmatched: 6. DNA for the CDR3: TGTGCCAGCAGCCCCCGGGAGGACGCCTACGAGCAGTACTTC. It is translated as CASSPREDAYEQYF.

The gene calls are TRBV4-1 and TRBJ2-1; 10 nucleotides match TRBD1. The CDR3 totals 15 residues. Germline CDR1 reads MGHRA; CDR2 reads YSYEKL. V lost 3 bases to trimming and J lost 6 bases; unmatched junction nucleotides: 5. The CDR3 region is CASSQSGTGVNEQFF. CDR3 nucleotides: TGCGCCAGCAGCCAGTCCGGGACAGGGGTCAATGAGCAGTTCTTC.

V usage is TRBV5-1 and J usage is TRBJ2-7, with TRBD2 matching 10 bases. From germline, CDR1 is SGHRS and CDR2 YFSETQ. Unmatched junction bases numbered 8, after V lost 5 bases and J lost 6 bases. The CDR3 has 14 residues. The CDR3: CASRQREGQAEQYF. CDR3 DNA sequence: TGCGCCAGCAGACAGCGGGAGGGCCAGGCCGAGCAGTACTTC.

In this sample, this clone turned up once. The chain employs TRBV30 and TRBJ2-3; TRBD2 aligns across 10 bases. The CDR3 length is 13 residues. Losses at the gene ends were 5 bases for V and 7 bases for J; bases not matched to a gene: 6. Germline V gives CDR1 GTSNPN, CDR2 SVGIG (reference sequence). The CDR3 reads CAWDEREGNTQYF. The CDR3 nucleotides read TGTGCCTGGGACGAGCGGGAGGGGAATACGCAGTATTTT.

The rearrangement joins TRBV5-1 to TRBJ2-7, with D tentatively TRBD1 (5 bases). The CDR3 is made up of 14 amino acids. Trimming left V 0 bases short and J 3 bases short, with 10 bases between. Germline V gives CDR1 SGHRS, CDR2 YFSETQ. The CDR3: CASSLGGQGYEQYF. Here the CDR3 DNA reads TGCGCCAGCAGCTTGGGTGGGCAGGGCTACGAGCAGTACTTC.

The gene calls are TRBV6-5 and TRBJ2-1; 8 nucleotides match TRBD1. Per the germline V gene, CDR1 is MNHEY and CDR2 is SVGAGI. The CDR3 is 16 amino acids. V dropped 0 bases and J dropped 4; count of bases not matched to a gene: 5. CDR3 DNA: TGTGCCAGCAGTTACTCGGACAGGGCCCTATACAATGAGCAGTTCTTC. Protein product: CASSYSDRALYNEQFF.

This chain connects TRBV6-1 to TRBJ2-7; TRBD1 matches 7 bases. After removal of 4 bases from V and 2 bases from J, the junction contained 8 bases not matched to a gene. In germline, CDR1 is MNHNS, CDR2 SASEGT. The CDR3 contains 15 residues. The CDR3 coding sequence is TGTGCCAGCAGTGCGGTTTCGGGACAGACCTACGAGCAGTACTTC. This encodes CASSAVSGQTYEQYF.

The V gene is TRBV10-1, the J gene TRBJ1-1; D is undetermined. V was cut by 3 bases and J by 1 base, with 3 bases left in between. Per the germline V gene, CDR1 is WNHNN and CDR2 is SYGVQD (reference sequence). The CDR3 is 12 amino acids. The CDR3 reads CASSDRNTEAFF. CDR3 nucleotides: TGCGCCAGCAGTGACCGGAACACTGAAGCTTTCTTT.

The chain is built from TRBV7-6 and TRBJ1-2; no clear D. The CDR3 is 13 amino acids. V lost 2 bases, J lost 8 bases, and 12 bases lay in between. Germline values: CDR1 SGHVS, CDR2 FNYEAQ. CDR3 DNA sequence: TGTGCCAGCAGCTTATCCCATGCCGGGGGCTACACCTTC. Translation gives CASSLSHAGGYTF.

J is TRBJ1-5 and V is TRBV28; the D is unclear. Germline CDR1 and CDR2: MDHEN and SYDVKM. V lost 2 bases and J lost 7, with 6 bases in between. The CDR3 is 12 amino acids. The CDR3 DNA reads as TGTGCCAGCAGTTTAGGCGGGCAGCCCCAGCATTTT. It yields the protein CASSLGGQPQHF.

The genes are TRBV19 and TRBJ2-6; 8 bases are shared with TRBD1. The CDR3 contains 15 residues. The junction had 6 bases not matched to a gene; V was cut back by 7 bases and J by 4 bases. Looked up from germline, CDR1 is LNHDA and CDR2 is SQIVND (reference sequence). This CDR3 reads CASKQGGNGANVLTF. As DNA, the CDR3 is TGTGCCAGTAAACAGGGGGGAAACGGGGCCAACGTCCTGACTTTC.